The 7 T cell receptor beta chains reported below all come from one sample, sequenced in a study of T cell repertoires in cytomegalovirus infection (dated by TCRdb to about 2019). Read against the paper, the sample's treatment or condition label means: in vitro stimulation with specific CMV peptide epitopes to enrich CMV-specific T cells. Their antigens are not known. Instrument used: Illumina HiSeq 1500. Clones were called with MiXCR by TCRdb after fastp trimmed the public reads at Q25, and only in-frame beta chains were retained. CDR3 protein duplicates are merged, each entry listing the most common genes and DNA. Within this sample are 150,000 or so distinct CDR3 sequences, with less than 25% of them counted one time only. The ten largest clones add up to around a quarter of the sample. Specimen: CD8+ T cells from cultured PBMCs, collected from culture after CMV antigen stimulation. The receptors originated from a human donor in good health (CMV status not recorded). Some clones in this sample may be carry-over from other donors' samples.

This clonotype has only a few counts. The CDR3 DNA is TGTGCCAGCAGCTGGACAGGGGGCAGGGATACGCAGTATTTT. It translates to CASSWTGGRDTQYF. The chain uses TRBV7-2 and TRBJ2-3; 11 bases are shared with TRBD1. CDR3 length: 14 residues. The germline V gene encodes CDR1 SGHTA and CDR2 FQGNSA. V shed 4 bases, J shed 6 bases, and the junction held 3 bases outside the gene matches.

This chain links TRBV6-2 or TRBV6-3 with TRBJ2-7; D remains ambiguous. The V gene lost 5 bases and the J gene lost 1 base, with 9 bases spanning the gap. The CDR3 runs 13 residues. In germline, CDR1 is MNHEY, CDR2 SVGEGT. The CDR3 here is CASSPLISYEQYF. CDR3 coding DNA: TGTGCCAGCAGTCCCCTGATATCCTACGAGCAGTACTTC.

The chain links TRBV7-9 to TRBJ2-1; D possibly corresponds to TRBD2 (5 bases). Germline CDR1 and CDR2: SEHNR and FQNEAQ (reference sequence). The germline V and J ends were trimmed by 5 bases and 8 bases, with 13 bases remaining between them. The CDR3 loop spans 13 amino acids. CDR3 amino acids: CASSVGSSYEQFF. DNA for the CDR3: TGTGCCAGCAGCGTGGGGAGCAGTTATGAGCAGTTCTTC.

The CDR3 spells CASSLLGQEETQYF. DNA for the CDR3: TGCGCCAGCAGCTTGCTGGGACAGGAAGAGACCCAGTACTTC. The chain employs TRBV5-1 and TRBJ2-5, with 8 bases that match TRBD1. The length of the CDR3 is 14 residues. Germline V gene sequence: CDR1 SGHRS, CDR2 YFSETQ. V shed 1 base, J shed 3 bases, and the junction held 2 bases outside the gene matches. Full variable domain (rest looked up from reference TRBV5-1 and TRBJ2-5): KAGVTQTPRYLIKTRGQQVTLSCSPISGHRSVSWYQQTPGQGLQFLFEYFSETQRNKGNFPGRFSGRQFSNSRSEMNVSTLELGDSALYLCASSLLGQEETQYFGPGTRLLVL.

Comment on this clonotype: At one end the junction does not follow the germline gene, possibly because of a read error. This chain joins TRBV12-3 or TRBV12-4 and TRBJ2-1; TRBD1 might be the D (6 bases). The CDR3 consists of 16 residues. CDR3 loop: CASSRIGGPSDNEQFF. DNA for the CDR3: TGTGCCAGCAGCCGAATTGGGGGCCCCTCCGACAATGAGCAGTTCTTC.

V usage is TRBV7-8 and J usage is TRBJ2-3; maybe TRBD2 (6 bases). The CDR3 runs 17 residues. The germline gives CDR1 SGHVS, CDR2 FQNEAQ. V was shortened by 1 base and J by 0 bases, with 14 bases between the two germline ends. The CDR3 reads CASSLVRAGTSTDTQYF. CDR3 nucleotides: TGTGCCAGCAGCTTAGTTCGGGCAGGGACTAGCACAGATACGCAGTATTTT.

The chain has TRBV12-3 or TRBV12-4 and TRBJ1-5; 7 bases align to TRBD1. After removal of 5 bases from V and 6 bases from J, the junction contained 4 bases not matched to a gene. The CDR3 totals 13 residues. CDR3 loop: CASSLDRAQPQHF. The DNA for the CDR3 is TGTGCCAGCAGTCTCGACAGGGCTCAGCCCCAGCATTTT.